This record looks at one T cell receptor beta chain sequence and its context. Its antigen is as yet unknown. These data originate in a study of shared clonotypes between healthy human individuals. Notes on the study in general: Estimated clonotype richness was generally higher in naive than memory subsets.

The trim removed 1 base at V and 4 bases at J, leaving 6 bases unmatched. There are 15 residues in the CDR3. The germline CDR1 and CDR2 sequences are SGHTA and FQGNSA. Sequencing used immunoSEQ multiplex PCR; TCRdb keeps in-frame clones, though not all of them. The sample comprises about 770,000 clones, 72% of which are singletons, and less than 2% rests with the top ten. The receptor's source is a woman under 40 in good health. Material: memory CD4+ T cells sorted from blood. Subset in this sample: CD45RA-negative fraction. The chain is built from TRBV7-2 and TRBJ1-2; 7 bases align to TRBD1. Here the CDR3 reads CASSLGPGQSYGYTF. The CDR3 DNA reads TGTGCCAGCAGCTTAGGACCGGGACAGAGCTATGGCTACACCTTC.